A single sample gave rise to the 19 T cell receptor beta chains below, sequenced in a study of neoadjuvant anti-PD-1 for oral cavity cancer. Assay: immunoSEQ multiplex PCR; the TCRdb copy retains only in-frame clones and omits some. Here the sample spans approximately 9,400 clones, around 68% being singletons. Time point described: after neoadjuvant nivolumab, at surgical resection. The specimen comprised PBMCs, sampled after nivolumab (anti-PD-1) treatment. Receptor source: a person aged 35-79 years with oral cavity squamous cell carcinoma.

This clone was observed a few times. This chain links TRBV19 with TRBJ1-1, with 9 bases lining up with TRBD1. V trimming: 3 bases; J trimming: 4 bases; junction bases outside the gene matches: 0. The CDR3 loop spans 13 amino acids. Germline CDR1 and CDR2: LNHDA and SQIVND (reference sequence). CDR3 nucleotides: TGTGCCAGTAGTATGGGACAGGGCACTGAAGCTTTCTTT. Its translation: CASSMGQGTEAFF.

The chain has TRBV6-1 and TRBJ2-2; D is unclear. Between the trimmed V and J ends, which lost 5 bases and 5 bases, there was a span of 6 bases. CDR3 length: 12 residues. Germline CDR1 and CDR2: MNHNS and SASEGT. The CDR3 loop reads CASSIRTGELFF. In nucleotides, the CDR3 is TGTGCCAGCAGTATCAGGACCGGGGAGCTGTTTTTT.

This clone was seen just once. The CDR3 DNA reads as TGTGCCAGCAGCAGAGAGCTAGCGGGAGGCCTCGATACGCAGTATTTT. As protein: CASSRELAGGLDTQYF. The chain joins TRBV7-3 to TRBJ2-3, with 11 bases identical to TRBD2. Germline V gene sequence: CDR1 SGHTA, CDR2 FQGTGA. Trimming took 5 bases from V and 6 from J; bases not matched to a gene: 10. The CDR3 extends over 16 amino acids.

This sequence joins TRBV2 and TRBJ2-2; D gene ambiguous. V was pared by 5 bases and J by 4 bases, with 5 bases between. This CDR3 contains 12 residues. From germline, CDR1 is SNHLY and CDR2 FYNNEI. CDR3 nucleotides: TGTGCCAGCAGTCCCGTCACCGGGGAGCTGTTTTTT. Its protein is CASSPVTGELFF.

The chain employs TRBV2 and TRBJ2-5; 7 bases line up with TRBD1. The germline V gene has CDR1 SNHLY and CDR2 FYNNEI. The CDR3 has 15 residues. V lost 8 bases, J lost 4 bases, and 13 bases stayed unmatched. The CDR3 loop reads CASSVTDRTGETQYF. CDR3 coding DNA: TGTGCCAGCTCAGTCACGGACAGGACCGGAGAGACCCAGTACTTC.

V usage is TRBV7-2 and J usage is TRBJ2-7; 8 bases agree with TRBD2. CDR3 size: 15 residues. V lost 5 bases to trimming and J lost 2 bases; unmatched junction nucleotides: 8. Per the germline V gene, CDR1 is SGHTA and CDR2 is FQGNSA. The CDR3 spells CASSRAAGDTYEQYF. The CDR3 bases are TGTGCCAGCAGCCGGGCAGCGGGGGACACCTACGAGCAGTACTTC.

This clone was seen a few times. The V gene is TRBV19, the J gene TRBJ1-2; a weak D match, TRBD1 (6 bases). Trimming left V 1 base short and J 3 bases short, with 15 bases between. The CDR3 loop spans 16 amino acids. The germline gives CDR1 LNHDA, CDR2 SQIVND (reference sequence). The CDR3 here is CASSIGLRGLDYGYTF. CDR3 bases: TGTGCCAGTAGTATAGGGCTTCGGGGGCTAGACTATGGCTACACCTTC.

This sequence joins TRBV29-1 and TRBJ2-6; D not certain. V was pared by 5 bases and J by 1 base, with 3 bases between. Germline loops: CDR1 SQVTM, CDR2 ANQGSEA. CDR3 length: 12 residues. CDR3 bases: TGCAGCGTTTTGTCTGGGGCCAACGTCCTGACTTTC. Amino acid sequence: CSVLSGANVLTF.

CDR3 nucleotides: TGTGCCAGCACCCAAAGGGGAGGGAACTATGGCTACACCTTC. Its translation is CASTQRGGNYGYTF. V gene TRBV6-1 combines with J gene TRBJ1-2, with D possibly matching TRBD1 (5 bases). Germline V CDR1 and CDR2: MNHNS, SASEGT. Trimming left V 7 bases short and J 2 bases short, with 14 bases between. The CDR3 spans 14 residues.

The V call is TRBV5-1, the J call TRBJ2-1; a weak D match, TRBD1 (6 bases). Germline CDR1 reads SGHRS; CDR2 reads YFSETQ. Trimming removed 0 bases from V and 7 bases from J, with 20 bases in between. The CDR3 sequence is 17 residues long. The CDR3 DNA reads TGCGCCAGCAGCTTGGTAGGTAGTGTGCAGGGGATGAATGAGCAGTTCTTC. Protein sequence: CASSLVGSVQGMNEQFF.

This chain links TRBV27 with TRBJ2-7, with unresolved D. Germline lookup yields CDR1 MNHEY and CDR2 SMNVEV (reference sequence). This CDR3 spans 12 amino acids. V shed 3 bases and J shed 4 bases, with 7 bases lying between them. The CDR3 protein is CASSFSGYEQYF. CDR3 nucleotides: TGTGCCAGCAGTTTTTCCGGTTACGAGCAGTACTTC.

This clone was seen once. The chain recombines TRBV27 with TRBJ2-5, with 10 bases lining up with TRBD2. The V and J ends lost 3 bases and 0 bases, in that order; junction bases with no gene match: 4. Germline V gives CDR1 MNHEY, CDR2 SMNVEV (reference sequence). There are 16 residues in the CDR3. The CDR3 DNA sequence: TGTGCCAGCAGTTTGGGGACTAGCGCCTACCAAGAGACCCAGTACTTC. This encodes CASSLGTSAYQETQYF.

The chain joins TRBV6-5 to TRBJ1-6; D gene unclear. The CDR3 extends over 12 amino acids. Germline V CDR1 and CDR2: MNHEY, SVGAGI. V was pared by 7 bases and J by 7 bases, with 8 bases between. The CDR3 DNA reads TGTGCCAGCAAGTCACTAAATTCACCCCTCCACTTT. Its protein is CASKSLNSPLHF.

The rearrangement joins TRBV6-1 to TRBJ2-2, with 7 bases matching TRBD1. This CDR3 contains 15 residues. V gave up 7 bases and J gave up 6 bases; unmatched junction bases: 11. Per germline, CDR1 MNHNS and CDR2 SASEGT. The CDR3 here is CASILQGVMAGELFF. CDR3 bases: TGTGCCAGCATCCTTCAGGGGGTGATGGCCGGGGAGCTGTTTTTT.

The rearrangement uses TRBV6-5 and TRBJ2-7, with D perhaps TRBD2 (7 bases). With 2 bases removed from V and 5 bases from J, the gap between germline ends came to 16 bases. CDR1 is MNHEY, CDR2 SVGAGI, per germline. This CDR3 is built from 15 residues. The CDR3 DNA sequence: TGTGCCAGCAGTTACCTTGGGGGGGCGGTGAACGAGCAGTACTTC. Protein product: CASSYLGGAVNEQYF.

This rearrangement joins TRBV12-5 to TRBJ1-6, with TRBD1 matching 9 bases. CDR3 length: 14 amino acids. J was trimmed by 7 bases and V by 6 bases; bases with no gene match: 4. In germline, CDR1 is LGHNT, CDR2 FRNRAP. The CDR3 DNA sequence: TGTGCTAGTGGGTTTGGGACAGGGAATTCACCCCTCCACTTT. Translated: CASGFGTGNSPLHF.

The chain employs TRBV11-2 and TRBJ2-2, with D perhaps matching TRBD2 (6 bases). Per the germline V gene, CDR1 is SGHAT and CDR2 is FQNNGV. V gave up 1 base and J gave up 3 bases, with 9 bases separating them. The CDR3 runs to 15 residues. CDR3 region: CASSLGEAYTGELFF. The CDR3 region has the DNA TGTGCCAGCAGCTTAGGGGAGGCCTACACCGGGGAGCTGTTTTTT.

This clone was recorded once. This chain connects TRBV11-2 to TRBJ1-1; D is unclear. Deletions cut 5 bases from V and 1 base from J, with 11 bases between. The CDR3 loop spans 14 amino acids. The germline CDR1 and CDR2 sequences are SGHAT and FQNNGV. The CDR3 sequence: CASSRPLTNTEAFF. CDR3 bases: TGTGCCAGCAGCCGCCCTCTAACGAACACTGAAGCTTTCTTT.

This clone was seen a handful of times. This chain links TRBV19 with TRBJ1-6; 7 nucleotides match TRBD1. The CDR3 runs 17 residues. With V trimmed by 1 base and J by 5 bases, 8 bases remained unmatched. Germline CDR1 LNHDA, CDR2 SQIVND (reference sequence). CDR3 protein: CASSIAPSTGNNSPLHF. The CDR3 DNA reads as TGTGCCAGTAGTATAGCCCCCTCGACAGGGAATAATTCACCCCTCCACTTT.